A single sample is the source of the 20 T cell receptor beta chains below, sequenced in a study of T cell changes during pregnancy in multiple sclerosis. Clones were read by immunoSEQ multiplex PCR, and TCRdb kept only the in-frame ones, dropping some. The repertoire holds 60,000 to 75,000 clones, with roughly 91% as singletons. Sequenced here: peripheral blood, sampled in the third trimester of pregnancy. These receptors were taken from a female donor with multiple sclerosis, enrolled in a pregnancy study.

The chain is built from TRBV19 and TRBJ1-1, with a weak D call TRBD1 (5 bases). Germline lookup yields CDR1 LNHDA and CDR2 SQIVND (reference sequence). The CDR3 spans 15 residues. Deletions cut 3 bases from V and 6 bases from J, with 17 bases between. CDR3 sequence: CASSIFRQGHPEAFF. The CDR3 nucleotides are TGTGCCAGTAGTATTTTCAGGCAGGGTCATCCTGAAGCTTTCTTT.

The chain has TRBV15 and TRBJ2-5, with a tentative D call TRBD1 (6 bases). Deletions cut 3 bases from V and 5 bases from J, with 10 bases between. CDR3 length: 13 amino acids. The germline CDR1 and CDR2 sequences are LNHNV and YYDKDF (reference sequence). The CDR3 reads CATSRDSWETQYF. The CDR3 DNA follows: TGTGCCACCAGCAGGGACAGTTGGGAGACCCAGTACTTC.

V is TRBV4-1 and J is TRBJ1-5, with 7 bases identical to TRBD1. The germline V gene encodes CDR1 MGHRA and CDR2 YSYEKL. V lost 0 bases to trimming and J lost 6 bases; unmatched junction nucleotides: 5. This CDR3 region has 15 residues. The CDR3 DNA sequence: TGCGCCAGCAGCCAAGATCCGGCAGGGGGTCAGCCCCAGCATTTT. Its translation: CASSQDPAGGQPQHF.

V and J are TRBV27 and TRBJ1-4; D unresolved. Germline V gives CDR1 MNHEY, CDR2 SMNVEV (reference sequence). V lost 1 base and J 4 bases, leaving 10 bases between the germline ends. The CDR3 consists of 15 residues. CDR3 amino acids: CASSLFGRYNEKLFF. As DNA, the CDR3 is TGTGCCAGCAGTTTATTTGGCCGTTATAATGAAAAACTGTTTTTT.

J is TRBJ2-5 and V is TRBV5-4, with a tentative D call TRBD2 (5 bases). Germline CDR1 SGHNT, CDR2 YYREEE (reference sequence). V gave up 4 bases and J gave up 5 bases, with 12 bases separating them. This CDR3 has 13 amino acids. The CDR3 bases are TGTGCCAGCAGCGAAGGATTAGCGGAGACCCAGTACTTC. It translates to CASSEGLAETQYF.

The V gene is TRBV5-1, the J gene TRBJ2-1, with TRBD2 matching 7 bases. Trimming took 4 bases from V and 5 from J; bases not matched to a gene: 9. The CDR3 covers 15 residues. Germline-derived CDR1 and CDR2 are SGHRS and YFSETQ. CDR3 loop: CASSPGLGAHNEQFF. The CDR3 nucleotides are TGCGCCAGCAGCCCTGGACTAGGAGCACACAATGAGCAGTTCTTC.

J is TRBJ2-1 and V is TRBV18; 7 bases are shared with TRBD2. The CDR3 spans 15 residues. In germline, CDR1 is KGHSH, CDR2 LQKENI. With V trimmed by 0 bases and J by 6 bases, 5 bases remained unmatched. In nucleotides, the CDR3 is TGTGCCAGCTCACCACCGGGGGGGTACCTCAATGAGCAGTTCTTC. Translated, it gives CASSPPGGYLNEQFF. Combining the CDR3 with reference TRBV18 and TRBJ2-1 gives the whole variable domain NAGVMQNPRHLVRRRGQEARLRCSPMKGHSHVYWYRQLPEEGLKFMVYLQKENIIDESGMPKERFSAEFPKEGPSILRIQQVVRGDSAAYFCASSPPGGYLNEQFFGPGTRLTVL.

CDR3 in amino acids: CASSLLPGEQYF. The DNA of the CDR3 is TGTGCCAGCAGTCTCCTCCCCGGGGAGCAGTACTTC. This sequence joins TRBV6-6 and TRBJ2-7, with D unclear. Germline V CDR1 and CDR2: MNHNY, SVGAGI (reference sequence). V was pared by 5 bases and J by 7 bases, with 12 bases between. The CDR3 extends over 12 amino acids.

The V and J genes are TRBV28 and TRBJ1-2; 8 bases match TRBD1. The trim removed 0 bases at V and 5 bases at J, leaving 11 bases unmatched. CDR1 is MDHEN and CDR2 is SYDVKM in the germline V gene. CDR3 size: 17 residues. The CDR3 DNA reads TGTGCCAGCAGTTTATGGGGTGGGAGGCAGGGGGCGTATGGCTACACCTTC. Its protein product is CASSLWGGRQGAYGYTF.

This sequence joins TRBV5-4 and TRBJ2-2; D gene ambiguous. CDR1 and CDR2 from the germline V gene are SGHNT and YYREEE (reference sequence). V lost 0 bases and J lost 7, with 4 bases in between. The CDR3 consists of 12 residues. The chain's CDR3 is CASSLASGELFF. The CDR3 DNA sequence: TGTGCCAGCAGCTTGGCCAGCGGGGAGCTGTTTTTT.

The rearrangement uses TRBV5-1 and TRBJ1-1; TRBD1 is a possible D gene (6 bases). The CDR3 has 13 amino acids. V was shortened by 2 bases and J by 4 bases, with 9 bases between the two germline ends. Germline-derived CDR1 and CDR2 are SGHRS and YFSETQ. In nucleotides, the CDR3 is TGCGCCAGCAGCTTCACAGGGCCCACTGAAGCTTTCTTT. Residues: CASSFTGPTEAFF.

CDR3 region: CASSFGTTQWETQYF. For the CDR3, the DNA is TGTGCCAGCAGTTTCGGGACTACTCAGTGGGAGACCCAGTACTTC. The V and J genes are TRBV28 and TRBJ2-5; 7 nucleotides align to TRBD2. CDR1 is MDHEN and CDR2 is SYDVKM in the germline V gene. The CDR3 has 15 amino acids. Trimming at V came to 3 bases and at J to 5 bases, leaving 9 bases not matched to a gene.

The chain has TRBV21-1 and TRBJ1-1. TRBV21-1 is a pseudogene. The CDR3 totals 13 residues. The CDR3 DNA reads TGTGCCAGCAGCAAAACTGGGAGGACTGAAGCTTTCTTT. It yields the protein CASSKTGRTEAFF.

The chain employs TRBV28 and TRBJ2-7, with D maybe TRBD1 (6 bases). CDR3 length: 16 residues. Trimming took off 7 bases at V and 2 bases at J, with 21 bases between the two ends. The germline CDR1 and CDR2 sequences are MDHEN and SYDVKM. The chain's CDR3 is CASTTLRRGLAYEQYF. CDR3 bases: TGTGCCAGCACCACACTACGCAGGGGCCTGGCCTACGAGCAGTACTTC.

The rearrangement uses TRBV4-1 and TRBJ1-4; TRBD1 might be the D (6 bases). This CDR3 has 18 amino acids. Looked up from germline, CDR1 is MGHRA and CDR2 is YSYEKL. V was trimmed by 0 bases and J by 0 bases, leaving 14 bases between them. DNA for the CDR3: TGCGCCAGCAGCCAAGATTTTCCAGGGGACGCAACTAATGAAAAACTGTTTTTT. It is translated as CASSQDFPGDATNEKLFF.

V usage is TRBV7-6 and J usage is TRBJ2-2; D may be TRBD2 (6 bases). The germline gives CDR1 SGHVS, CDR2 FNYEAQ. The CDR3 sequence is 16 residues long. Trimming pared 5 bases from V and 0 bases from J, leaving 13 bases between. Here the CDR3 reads CASSPIAVANTGELFF. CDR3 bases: TGTGCCAGCAGCCCAATAGCGGTGGCGAACACCGGGGAGCTGTTTTTT. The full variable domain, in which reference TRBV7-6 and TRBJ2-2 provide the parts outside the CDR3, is GAGVSQSPRYKVTKRGQDVALRCDPISGHVSLYWYRQALGQGPEFLTYFNYEAQQDKSGLPNDRFSAERPEGSISTLTIQRTEQRDSAMYRCASSPIAVANTGELFFGEGSRLTVL.

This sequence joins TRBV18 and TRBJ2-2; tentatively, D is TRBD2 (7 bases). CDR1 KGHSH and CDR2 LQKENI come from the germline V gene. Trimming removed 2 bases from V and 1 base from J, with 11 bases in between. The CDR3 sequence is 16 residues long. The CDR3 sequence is CASSPNGGRNTGELFF. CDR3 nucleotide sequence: TGTGCCAGCTCACCAAACGGGGGGCGGAACACCGGGGAGCTGTTTTTT.

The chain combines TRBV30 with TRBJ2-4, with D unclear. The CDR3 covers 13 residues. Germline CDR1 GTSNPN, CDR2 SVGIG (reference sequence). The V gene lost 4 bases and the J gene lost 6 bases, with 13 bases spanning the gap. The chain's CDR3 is CAWNPRLANIQYF. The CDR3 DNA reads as TGTGCCTGGAATCCCCGACTGGCAAACATTCAGTACTTC.

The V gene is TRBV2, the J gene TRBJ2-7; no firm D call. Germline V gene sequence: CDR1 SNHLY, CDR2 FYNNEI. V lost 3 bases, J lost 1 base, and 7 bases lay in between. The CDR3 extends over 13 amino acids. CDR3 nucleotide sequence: TGTGCCAGCAGTGAGGCGGTGTCCTACGAGCAGTACTTC. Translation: CASSEAVSYEQYF.

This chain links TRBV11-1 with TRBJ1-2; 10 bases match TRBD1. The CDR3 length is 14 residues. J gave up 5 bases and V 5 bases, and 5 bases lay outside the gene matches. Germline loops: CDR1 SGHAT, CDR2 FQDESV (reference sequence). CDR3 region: CASSRPGQGYGYTF. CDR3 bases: TGTGCCAGCAGCCGTCCGGGACAGGGGTATGGCTACACCTTC.